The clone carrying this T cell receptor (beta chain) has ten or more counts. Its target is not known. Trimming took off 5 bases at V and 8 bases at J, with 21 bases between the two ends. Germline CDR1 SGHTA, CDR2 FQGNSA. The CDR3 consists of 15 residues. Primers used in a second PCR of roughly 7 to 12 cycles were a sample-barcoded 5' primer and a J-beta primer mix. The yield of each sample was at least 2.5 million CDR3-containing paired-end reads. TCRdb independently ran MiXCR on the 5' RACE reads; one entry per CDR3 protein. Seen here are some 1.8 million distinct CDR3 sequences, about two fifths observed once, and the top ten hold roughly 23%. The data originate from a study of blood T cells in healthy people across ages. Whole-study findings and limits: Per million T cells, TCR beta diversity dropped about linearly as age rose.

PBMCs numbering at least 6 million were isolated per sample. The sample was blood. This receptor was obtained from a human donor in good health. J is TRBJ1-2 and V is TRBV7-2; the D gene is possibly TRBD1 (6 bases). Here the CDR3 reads CASSPRTGWKGGYTF. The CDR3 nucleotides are TGTGCCAGCAGCCCGCGAACAGGGTGGAAGGGGGGCTACACCTTC.